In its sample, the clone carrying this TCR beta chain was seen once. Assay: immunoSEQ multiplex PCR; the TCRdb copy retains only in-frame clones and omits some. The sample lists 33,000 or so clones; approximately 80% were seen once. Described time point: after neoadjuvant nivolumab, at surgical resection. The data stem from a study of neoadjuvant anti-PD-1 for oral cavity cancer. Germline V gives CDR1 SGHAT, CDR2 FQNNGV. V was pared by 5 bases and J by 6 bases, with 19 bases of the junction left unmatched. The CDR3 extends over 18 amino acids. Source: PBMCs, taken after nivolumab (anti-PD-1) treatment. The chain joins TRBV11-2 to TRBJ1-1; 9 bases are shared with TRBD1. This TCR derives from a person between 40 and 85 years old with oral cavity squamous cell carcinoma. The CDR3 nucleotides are TGTGCCAGCAGCGTAAATGAATGGGGACAGGGATTTTCCGCTGAAGCTTTCTTT. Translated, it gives CASSVNEWGQGFSAEAFF.